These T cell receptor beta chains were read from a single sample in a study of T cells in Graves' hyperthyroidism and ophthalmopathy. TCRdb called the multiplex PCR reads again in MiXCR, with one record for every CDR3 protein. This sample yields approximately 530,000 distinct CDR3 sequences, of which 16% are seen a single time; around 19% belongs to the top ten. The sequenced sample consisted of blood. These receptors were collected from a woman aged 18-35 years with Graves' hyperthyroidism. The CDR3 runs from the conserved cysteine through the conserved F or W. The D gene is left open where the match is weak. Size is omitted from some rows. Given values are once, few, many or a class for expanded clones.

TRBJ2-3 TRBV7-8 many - CASSARAVAILDTQYF TGTGCCAGCAGCGCCCGGGCGGTAGCGATTCTGGATACGCAGTATTTT
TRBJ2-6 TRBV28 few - CASSLGVPTGANVLTF TGTGCCAGCAGTTTGGGGGTCCCAACTGGGGCCAACGTCCTGACTTTC
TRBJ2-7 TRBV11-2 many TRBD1 CASSFRTGGSPYEQYF TGTGCCAGCAGCTTTAGGACAGGTGGTTCCCCCTACGAGCAGTACTTC
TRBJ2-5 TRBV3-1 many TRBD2 CASSQVGTRQETQYF TGTGCCAGCAGCCAAGTAGGGACTAGACAAGAGACCCAGTACTTC
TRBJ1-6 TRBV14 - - CASSQGWDPRGSPLHF TGTGCCAGCAGCCAAGGATGGGACCCCCGTGGTTCACCCCTCCACTTT
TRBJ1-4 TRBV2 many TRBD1 CASRDRHNEKLFF TGTGCCAGCAGGGACAGGCATAATGAAAAACTGTTTTTT
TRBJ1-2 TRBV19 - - CASNKAQAYGYTF TGTGCCAGTAATAAAGCTCAAGCGTATGGCTACACCTTC
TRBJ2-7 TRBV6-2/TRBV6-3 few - CASSRVRPAYEQYF TGTGCCAGCAGCAGGGTTAGGCCGGCCTACGAGCAGTACTTC
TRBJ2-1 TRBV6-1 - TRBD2 CASSPSGTSGRAVEQFF TGTGCCAGCAGCCCCTCCGGGACTAGCGGGAGGGCTGTTGAGCAGTTCTTC
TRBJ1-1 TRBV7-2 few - CASSEIVVENTEAFF TGTGCCAGCAGCGAAATAGTAGTAGAGAACACTGAAGCTTTCTTT
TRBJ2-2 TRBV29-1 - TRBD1 CSVAQGATGELFF TGCAGCGTTGCACAGGGGGCGACCGGGGAGCTGTTTTTT
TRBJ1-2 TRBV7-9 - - CASSLDATEIYGYTF TGTGCCAGCAGCTTAGACGCTACTGAAATCTATGGCTACACCTTC
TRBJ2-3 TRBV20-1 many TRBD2 CSASIVRGSTDTQYF TGCAGTGCGTCTATCGTGCGGGGGAGCACAGATACGCAGTATTTT
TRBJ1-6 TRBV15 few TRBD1 CATSRESRGHNSPLHF TGTGCCACCAGCAGAGAGAGCAGGGGGCATAATTCACCCCTCCACTTT
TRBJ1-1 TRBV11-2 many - CASSLDGGFPEAFF TGTGCCAGCAGCTTAGATGGAGGGTTCCCTGAAGCTTTCTTT
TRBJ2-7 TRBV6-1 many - CASSGPGAVSYEQYF TGTGCCAGCAGTGGACCCGGGGCAGTATCCTACGAGCAGTACTTC
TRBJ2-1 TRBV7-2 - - CASSRRDEQFF TGTGCCAGCAGCCGGAGGGATGAGCAGTTCTTC
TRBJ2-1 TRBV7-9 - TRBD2 CASSFSPGGQFF TGTGCCAGCAGCTTCTCCCCGGGGGGGCAGTTCTTC
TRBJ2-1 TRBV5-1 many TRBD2 CASSWSGGTRGSYNEQFF TGCGCCAGCAGCTGGAGCGGGGGGACTAGAGGCTCCTACAATGAGCAGTTCTTC
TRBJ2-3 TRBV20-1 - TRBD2 CSARERLAGSTDTQYF TGCAGTGCTAGAGAACGACTAGCGGGGAGCACAGATACGCAGTATTTT
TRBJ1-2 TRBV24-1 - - CATSDPTVHGYTF TGTGCCACCAGTGATCCGACGGTCCATGGCTACACCTTC
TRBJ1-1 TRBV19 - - CASSVLGRLNTEAFF TGTGCCAGTAGTGTGTTGGGACGGTTGAACACTGAAGCTTTCTTT
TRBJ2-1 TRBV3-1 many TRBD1 CASSHARGTGIGNEQFF TGTGCCAGCAGCCACGCGCGGGGGACAGGGATAGGCAATGAGCAGTTCTTC
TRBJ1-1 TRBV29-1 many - CSVVRNAVMNTEAFF TGCAGCGTTGTTCGGAACGCCGTGATGAACACTGAAGCTTTCTTT
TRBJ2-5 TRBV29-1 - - CSVSPGLETQYF TGCAGCGTCTCCCCGGGGCTGGAGACCCAGTACTTC
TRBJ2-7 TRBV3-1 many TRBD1 CASSQELGTGDEQYF TGTGCCAGCAGCCAAGAGTTAGGGACAGGGGACGAGCAGTACTTC
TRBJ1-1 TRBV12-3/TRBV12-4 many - CASRASGGTEAFF TGTGCCAGCAGGGCCTCGGGTGGCACTGAAGCTTTCTTT
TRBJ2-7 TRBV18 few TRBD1 CASSARGQGAYEQYF TGTGCCAGCTCAGCGCGGGGACAGGGGGCATACGAGCAGTACTTC
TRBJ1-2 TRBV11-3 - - CASSLDGGVGYTF TGTGCCAGCAGCTTAGACGGAGGGGTTGGCTACACCTTC
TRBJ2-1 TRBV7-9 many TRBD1 CASSLQPQAGTGYNEQFF TGTGCCAGCAGCTTGCAACCTCAGGCGGGGACAGGGTACAATGAGCAGTTCTTC
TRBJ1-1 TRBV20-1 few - CSAKRYTEAFF TGCAGTGCTAAACGCTACACTGAAGCTTTCTTT
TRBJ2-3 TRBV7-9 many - CASSTRISVSTDTQYF TGTGCCAGCAGCACAAGGATCAGTGTAAGCACAGATACGCAGTATTTT
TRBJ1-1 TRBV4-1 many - CASSPGTVMNTEAFF TGCGCCAGCAGCCCGGGGACGGTTATGAACACTGAAGCTTTCTTT
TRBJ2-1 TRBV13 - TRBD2 CASSPRGGGDGFFEQFF TGTGCCAGCAGCCCCCGGGGGGGGGGGGACGGCTTCTTTGAGCAGTTCTTC
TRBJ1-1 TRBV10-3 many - CAISPWTVPHTEAFF TGTGCCATCAGTCCCTGGACGGTTCCCCACACTGAAGCTTTCTTT
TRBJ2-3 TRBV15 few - CATSRPDFWGADTQYF TGTGCCACCAGCAGGCCCGATTTTTGGGGCGCAGATACGCAGTATTTT
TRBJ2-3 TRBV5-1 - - CASKRNTDTQYF TGCGCCAGCAAACGGAACACAGATACGCAGTATTTT
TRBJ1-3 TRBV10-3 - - CATGGGNTIYF TGTGCCACCGGAGGGGGAAACACCATATATTTT
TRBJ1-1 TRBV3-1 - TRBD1 CASSQDRDSEAFF TGTGCCAGCAGCCAAGACCGGGACAGCGAAGCTTTCTTT
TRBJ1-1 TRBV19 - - CASSIRDSDRAFF TGTGCCAGTAGTATACGGGACTCCGATCGGGCTTTCTTT
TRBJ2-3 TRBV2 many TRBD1 CASSGDRGSDTQYF TGTGCCAGCAGTGGGGACAGGGGTTCAGATACGCAGTATTTT
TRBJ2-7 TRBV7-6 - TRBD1 CASSRTGGGYHEQYF TGTGCCAGCAGCAGGACAGGGGGGGGCTACCACGAGCAGTACTTC